The clone carrying this T cell receptor beta chain was found many times. Ahead of thyroid surgery, no patient had received treatment of any kind. The data were taken from a study of metastatic and nonmetastatic thyroid tumors. Looking at the study overall: Repertoires of blood and of tissue (tumor or nodule) from malignant and benign thyroid patients were compared.

TCRdb re-called the PCR reads via MiXCR. The data show roughly 40,000 clones, about a sixth seen once. The CDR3 runs 15 residues. The V gene's germline CDR1 is LNHDA and CDR2 SQIVND (reference sequence). V was clipped by 7 bases and J by 8 bases, with 23 bases between them. The chain uses TRBV19 and TRBJ1-2; D ambiguous. The sequence derives from a male donor with papillary thyroid cancer or a benign thyroid nodule (not recorded which). Some clones in this sample may be carry-over from other donors' samples. Source material: blood. The CDR3 sequence: CASIPYGGYLGGYTF. CDR3 DNA: TGTGCCAGTATCCCCTACGGAGGGTACCTAGGGGGCTACACCTTC.